The 27 T cell receptor beta chains listed next were all sequenced from one sample in a study of T cells in Graves' hyperthyroidism and ophthalmopathy. Regions amplified from RNA transcripts were the TCR beta CDR3 regions. When the TCR CDR3 underwent first-round RT-PCR, the HTBI primer set was used. MiXCR, run by TCRdb on the multiplex PCR reads, gives a single entry per CDR3 protein. This table holds around 600,000 distinct CDR3 sequences, approximately 15% found once. Sequencing was done on a sample of blood. These receptors all stem from a woman younger than 45 with Graves' hyperthyroidism.

This clonotype was observed many times. This chain joins TRBV5-5 and TRBJ1-4; 8 positions match TRBD1. Germline CDR1 SGHKS, CDR2 YYEKEE (reference sequence). With 4 bases clipped from V and 6 bases from J, the junction kept 8 bases outside the gene matches. The CDR3 consists of 15 residues. The CDR3 spells CASSGRQGQHEKLFF. Written as DNA, the CDR3 is TGTGCCAGCAGCGGAAGACAGGGGCAGCATGAAAAACTGTTTTTT. Full variable domain (missing parts from reference TRBV5-5 and TRBJ1-4): DAGVTQSPTHLIKTRGQQVTLRCSPISGHKSVSWYQQVLGQGPQFIFQYYEKEERGRGNFPDRFSARQFPNYSSELNVNALLLGDSALYLCASSGRQGQHEKLFFGSGTQLSVL.

This clonotype was counted at least ten times. This rearrangement joins TRBV7-2 to TRBJ2-7, with 10 bases matching TRBD2. J lost 3 bases, V lost 0 bases, and 5 bases had no gene match. This CDR3 contains 16 residues. Germline lookup yields CDR1 SGHTA and CDR2 FQGNSA. DNA of the CDR3: TGTGCCAGCAGCTTAGCGCAGGCTAGCGGGAGCTACGAGCAGTACTTC. It codes for CASSLAQASGSYEQYF.

At least ten counts were recorded for this clonotype. This chain uses TRBV3-1 with TRBJ2-7, with 10 nucleotides matching TRBD2. The germline V gene encodes CDR1 LGHDT and CDR2 YNNKEL (reference sequence). Trimming removed 4 bases from V and 2 bases from J; junction bases left unmatched: 8. The CDR3 extends over 16 amino acids. This chain's CDR3 is CASSRGASGRAYEQYF. CDR3 nucleotide sequence: TGTGCCAGCAGCCGGGGTGCGAGCGGGAGGGCCTACGAGCAGTACTTC.

This clonotype was seen more than once but under ten times. The V call is TRBV28, the J call TRBJ2-2, with 14 bases lining up with TRBD2. J lost 3 bases, V lost 2 bases, and 5 bases had no gene match. Germline assignment: CDR1 MDHEN and CDR2 SYDVKM. There are 18 residues in the CDR3. The CDR3: CASSLRLAGGPHTGELFF. CDR3 nucleotides: TGTGCCAGCAGTTTAAGACTAGCGGGAGGGCCGCACACCGGGGAGCTGTTTTTT. Looking up the rest from reference TRBV28 and TRBJ2-2 gives the full variable domain: DVKVTQSSRYLVKRTGEKVFLECVQDMDHENMFWYRQDPGLGLRLIYFSYDVKMKEKGDIPEGYSVSREKKERFSLILESASTNQTSMYLCASSLRLAGGPHTGELFFGEGSRLTVL.

This clonotype appeared many times. Germline is not matched at one junction end, which may reflect a read error. This chain links TRBV20-1 with TRBJ2-7; 8 bases map to TRBD1. Germline V gene lookup returns CDR1 DFQATT and CDR2 SNEGSKA (reference sequence). The CDR3 spans 14 residues. In DNA form, the CDR3 reads TGCAGTGCGTTTGGGACAGGTTTCTCCCACGAGCAGTACTTC. This encodes CSAFGTGFSHEQYF.

At least ten counts were recorded for this clonotype. The chain employs TRBV6-6 and TRBJ2-7, with D uncertain. Deletions cut 2 bases from V and 2 bases from J, with 13 bases between. CDR1 and CDR2 from the germline V gene are MNHNY and SVGAGI (reference sequence). The CDR3 is 15 amino acids. CDR3 nucleotides: TGTGCCAGCAGTTACGGAGCTGAACCTACCTACGAGCAGTACTTC. Its protein product is CASSYGAEPTYEQYF.

Many counts were recorded for this clonotype. The V call is TRBV5-6, the J call TRBJ1-4, with TRBD1 as a possible D gene (5 bases). This CDR3 comprises 15 residues. The germline V gene encodes CDR1 SGHDT and CDR2 YYEEEE. Trimming removed 5 bases from V and 4 bases from J, with 15 bases in between. CDR3 DNA sequence: TGTGCCAGCAGTCCCCGGGGACGGCTTAATGAAAAACTGTTTTTT. Amino acid sequence: CASSPRGRLNEKLFF.

This clonotype showed up many times. The chain recombines TRBV3-1 with TRBJ2-7; the match to TRBD2 covers 7 bases. J lost 2 bases, V lost 1 base, and 2 bases had no gene match. From germline, CDR1 is LGHDT and CDR2 YNNKEL (reference sequence). The CDR3 runs to 14 residues. The CDR3 DNA follows: TGTGCCAGCAGCCAAGGGGGGGGAGCCTACGAGCAGTACTTC. The encoded protein is CASSQGGGAYEQYF.

There are many counts of this clonotype. This chain joins TRBV3-1 and TRBJ2-3; 12 bases are a match to TRBD2. J lost 6 bases, V lost 4 bases, and 2 bases had no gene match. The CDR3 is 14 amino acids. CDR1 and CDR2 from the germline V gene are LGHDT and YNNKEL (reference sequence). The CDR3 loop reads CASSRTSGIDTQYF. The CDR3 nucleotides read TGTGCCAGCAGCCGGACTAGCGGGATTGATACGCAGTATTTT.

The V gene is TRBV7-2, the J gene TRBJ2-1, with 9 bases matching TRBD2. In germline, CDR1 is SGHTA, CDR2 FQGNSA. V lost 6 bases and J lost 10; bases outside the gene matches: 16. This CDR3 is built from 16 residues. The CDR3 coding sequence is TGTGCCAGCAGACCTGGTGGAGCTAGCGGGGCAAGGGAGCAGTTCTTC. Translation: CASRPGGASGAREQFF.

In this sample, this clonotype turned up many times. The V gene is TRBV20-1, the J gene TRBJ2-4; maybe TRBD2 (5 bases). Germline V gene data show CDR1 as DFQATT and CDR2 as SNEGSKA (reference sequence). CDR3 size: 12 residues. Between the trimmed V and J ends, which lost 6 bases and 1 base, there was a span of 7 bases. In DNA form, the CDR3 reads TGCAGTGCCAGGAGGGCCAAAAACATTCAGTACTTC. The encoded protein is CSARRAKNIQYF.

The CDR3 nucleotides read TGCAGTGCTAGTTCTTCGGCTGGGAGGGCCGGGGGTGAGCAGTTCTTC. Amino acids: CSASSSAGRAGGEQFF. The rearrangement joins TRBV20-1 to TRBJ2-1, with 7 nucleotides matching TRBD2. The length of the CDR3 is 16 residues. V lost 3 bases and J lost 9; bases outside the gene matches: 17. Germline loops: CDR1 DFQATT, CDR2 SNEGSKA (reference sequence).

This clonotype was observed at least ten times. This rearrangement joins TRBV20-1 to TRBJ2-7, with 11 positions matching TRBD2. The V segment lost 6 bases and the J segment 2 bases; nucleotides outside the gene matches: 9. Per germline, CDR1 DFQATT and CDR2 SNEGSKA (reference sequence). This CDR3 is built from 15 residues. This CDR3 reads CSARMTSGEAYEQYF. In nucleotides, the CDR3 is TGCAGTGCACGCATGACTAGCGGGGAAGCCTACGAGCAGTACTTC.

This clonotype has a count of ten or more. The chain recombines TRBV6-5 with TRBJ2-5, with D perhaps matching TRBD1 (5 bases). Per the germline V gene, CDR1 is MNHEY and CDR2 is SVGAGI. The CDR3 contains 14 residues. V lost 0 bases to trimming and J lost 1 base, with 6 bases between them. CDR3 amino acids: CASSYSTGQETQYF. CDR3 in DNA: TGTGCCAGCAGTTACTCCACAGGCCAAGAGACCCAGTACTTC.

The V call is TRBV28, the J call TRBJ2-7; D might be TRBD1 (6 bases). The germline V and J ends were trimmed by 2 bases and 6 bases, with 17 bases remaining between them. Germline CDR1 and CDR2: MDHEN and SYDVKM. The CDR3 covers 15 residues. The CDR3 DNA follows: TGTGCCAGCAGTTTACAGACAGGACGCGCTTCCGAGCAGTACTTC. Its translation is CASSLQTGRASEQYF.

There are many counts of this clonotype. The V call is TRBV6-1, the J call TRBJ2-2; 11 bases align to TRBD2. CDR3 length: 18 amino acids. Unmatched junction bases numbered 9, after V lost 4 bases and J lost 2 bases. CDR1 and CDR2 from the germline V gene are MNHNS and SASEGT. The CDR3 loop is CASSGGLAAKINTGELFF. In DNA form, the CDR3 reads TGTGCCAGCAGTGGGGGACTAGCGGCTAAGATAAACACCGGGGAGCTGTTTTTT.

This clonotype has at least ten counts. The gene calls are TRBV11-2 and TRBJ2-1; TRBD2 agrees at 7 bases. The CDR3 spans 16 residues. The junction had 13 bases not matched to a gene; V was cut back by 5 bases and J by 6 bases. Germline CDR1 and CDR2: SGHAT and FQNNGV. The CDR3 DNA reads as TGTGCCAGCAGCCACCCGTCGGCGGGAGACTTCAATGAGCAGTTCTTC. Translation: CASSHPSAGDFNEQFF. The variable domain in full, with the rest retrieved from reference TRBV11-2 and TRBJ2-1, is EAGVAQSPRYKIIEKRQSVAFWCNPISGHATLYWYQQILGQGPKLLIQFQNNGVVDDSQLPKDRFSAERLKGVDSTLKIQPAKLEDSAVYLCASSHPSAGDFNEQFFGPGTRLTVL.

This clonotype was seen only a few times. The chain uses TRBV7-9 and TRBJ2-2; 14 bases agree with TRBD2. The CDR3 runs 18 residues. Germline lookup yields CDR1 SEHNR and CDR2 FQNEAQ (reference sequence). V dropped 7 bases and J dropped 4; count of bases not matched to a gene: 11. CDR3 amino acids: CASNFGTSGGDLTGELFF. As DNA, the CDR3 is TGTGCCAGCAACTTCGGGACTAGCGGGGGAGACCTCACCGGGGAGCTGTTTTTT.

This clonotype was found many times. The genes are TRBV11-2 and TRBJ2-7; 8 nucleotides line up with TRBD2. The CDR3 is made up of 14 amino acids. The germline gives CDR1 SGHAT, CDR2 FQNNGV. J was trimmed by 9 bases and V by 1 base; bases with no gene match: 8. CDR3 nucleotides: TGTGCCAGCAGCTTAGCGGGAGGGCCCTTCGGGCAGTACTTC. Translation: CASSLAGGPFGQYF.

The chain couples TRBV15 to TRBJ2-7; TRBD2 is a possible D gene (5 bases). The length of the CDR3 is 14 residues. Per germline, CDR1 LNHNV and CDR2 YYDKDF (reference sequence). V was cut by 5 bases and J by 2 bases, with 13 bases left in between. The CDR3 is CATSRLPGTYEQYF. CDR3 in DNA: TGTGCCACCAGCCGCCTTCCGGGAACCTACGAGCAGTACTTC.

This clonotype was recorded at least ten times. The chain uses TRBV28 and TRBJ2-7, with 12 positions matching TRBD2. The V gene end was trimmed by 6 bases and the J gene end by 0 bases; junction bases not matched to a gene: 12. Germline V gene sequence: CDR1 MDHEN, CDR2 SYDVKM. The CDR3 sequence is 18 residues long. The CDR3, as DNA: TGTGCCAGCAGGCCAGACCTCCTAGCGGGAGGGAGCTCCTACGAGCAGTACTTC. Its protein product is CASRPDLLAGGSSYEQYF.

This clonotype has at least ten counts. The J gene is TRBJ1-5, the V gene TRBV20-1; TRBD1 aligns across 9 bases. J lost 6 bases, V lost 6 bases, and 9 bases had no gene match. The CDR3 has 14 amino acids. Germline-derived CDR1 and CDR2 are DFQATT and SNEGSKA (reference sequence). The DNA of the CDR3 is TGCAGTGCCGGGACAGGGTATAGAGGTCAGCCCCAGCATTTT. Its protein product is CSAGTGYRGQPQHF.

This chain connects TRBV11-2 to TRBJ2-1; a weak D match, TRBD1 (5 bases). The V gene lost 4 bases and the J gene lost 2 bases, with 9 bases spanning the gap. This CDR3 comprises 14 residues. Germline assignment: CDR1 SGHAT and CDR2 FQNNGV. The CDR3 loop reads CASSSQGTYNEQFF. In DNA form, the CDR3 reads TGTGCCAGCAGCTCCCAGGGAACCTACAATGAGCAGTTCTTC.

The chain recombines TRBV6-1 with TRBJ1-5; no reliable D call. The V gene's germline CDR1 is MNHNS and CDR2 SASEGT. This CDR3 region has 12 residues. V was shortened by 5 bases and J by 3 bases, with 5 bases between the two germline ends. CDR3 DNA: TGTGCCAGCAGTCCCAACAATCAGCCCCAGCATTTT. This codes for CASSPNNQPQHF.

This clonotype was detected many times. The rearrangement links TRBV20-1 to TRBJ2-3; TRBD2 aligns across 8 bases. J gave up 2 bases and V 3 bases, and 7 bases lay outside the gene matches. The germline gives CDR1 DFQATT, CDR2 SNEGSKA (reference sequence). The CDR3 covers 15 residues. CDR3 in DNA: TGCAGTGCTAGTCGGATACTAGCGGACACAGATACGCAGTATTTT. Its protein product is CSASRILADTDTQYF.

This clonotype was seen a few times. CDR3: CSVEGQGRYEQYF. DNA of the CDR3: TGCAGCGTTGAAGGACAGGGGAGGTACGAGCAGTACTTC. The chain carries TRBV29-1 and TRBJ2-7; TRBD1 matches at 8 bases. In germline, CDR1 is SQVTM, CDR2 ANQGSEA. CDR3 size: 13 residues. Trimming cost V 1 base and J 4 bases; bases outside gene matches: 3.

At least ten counts were recorded for this clonotype. V and J are TRBV12-3 or TRBV12-4 and TRBJ1-6; weak D call: TRBD1 (6 bases). V lost 6 bases, J lost 6 bases, and 18 bases lay in between. The CDR3 covers 16 residues. The CDR3 loop is CASSLRRGAGNSPLHF. CDR3 coding DNA: TGTGCCAGCAGCCTAAGACGGGGGGCCGGTAATTCACCCCTCCACTTT.